A single count supports the clone carrying this TCR beta chain. Antigen: not known. This entry comes from a study of CD8+ T cells in alopecia areata. Study details: The study gave treated patients oral tofacitinib at 5 to 10 mg twice daily. Study findings and constraints: Sharing of TCRs across patients appeared less clear than in mice, possibly for HLA-related reasons.

Extraction of RNA preceded its reverse transcription into cDNA, which served as the sequencing template. Produced via immunoSEQ multiplex PCR; TCRdb's table is partial and in-frame only. This table has 150,000 or so clones, around 50% appearing once. Peripheral blood and lesional scalp punch biopsies were taken from alopecia areata patients. Sorted out of PBMCs were CD4+ T cells and CD8+ T cells. CDR1 and CDR2 from the germline V gene are GTSNPN and SVGIG (reference sequence). The CDR3 covers 15 residues. J was trimmed by 8 bases and V by 3 bases; bases with no gene match: 12. The genes are TRBV30 and TRBJ2-1; 8 nucleotides line up with TRBD2. Sequencing was carried out using CD4+ T cells sorted from blood. The clonotype comes from a human donor with alopecia areata. CDR3 coding DNA: TGTGCCTGGAGAGTCCGGGGGGGGATTCGGGATGAGCAGTTCTTC. It is translated as CAWRVRGGIRDEQFF.